Below are 21 T cell receptor beta chains sequenced from a single sample in a study of T cells in Graves' hyperthyroidism and ophthalmopathy. Amplified TCR beta CDR3 regions came from RNA transcripts. HTBI primers drove first-round RT-PCR of the TCR CDR3. TCRdb re-analysed the multiplex PCR reads in MiXCR, keeping a single row per CDR3 protein. The data show approximately 300,000 distinct CDR3 sequences, over 15% seen once. Sequencing used blood. The receptors stem from an older woman with Graves' ophthalmopathy.

This rearrangement joins TRBV20-1 to TRBJ1-4; D gene unclear. V dropped 1 base and J dropped 5 bases, with 11 bases sitting between them. Germline V gene data show CDR1 as DFQATT and CDR2 as SNEGSKA (reference sequence). This CDR3 has 14 amino acids. The CDR3 is CSARGDPGNEKLFF. The CDR3, as DNA: TGCAGTGCTAGAGGGGATCCGGGCAATGAAAAACTGTTTTTT.

The chain combines TRBV6-1 with TRBJ2-1; tentatively, D is TRBD1 or TRBD2 (5 bases each). Per germline, CDR1 MNHNS and CDR2 SASEGT. Trimming left V 6 bases short and J 3 bases short, with 9 bases between. CDR3 length: 13 amino acids. CDR3 sequence (DNA): TGTGCCAGCAGATTGGGGGACTACAATGAGCAGTTCTTC. Its protein is CASRLGDYNEQFF.

Many counts were recorded for this clonotype. The J gene is TRBJ2-5, the V gene TRBV5-6; D ambiguous. The V and J ends lost 3 bases and 5 bases respectively, with 8 bases between them. Germline lookup yields CDR1 SGHDT and CDR2 YYEEEE. The CDR3 consists of 12 residues. CDR3 nucleotides: TGTGCCAGCAGCTCTAGGTGGGAGACCCAGTACTTC. Its translation is CASSSRWETQYF.

The gene calls are TRBV10-3 and TRBJ2-1; D perhaps matches TRBD2 (7 bases). Trimming removed 10 bases from V and 7 bases from J, with 17 bases in between. CDR1 is ENHRY, CDR2 SYGVKD, per germline. CDR3 size: 13 residues. The DNA of the CDR3 is TGTGCCAGCTGGGGGGGCCGTTCGAATGAGCAGTTCTTC. Protein product: CASWGGRSNEQFF.

This clonotype was recorded many times. The chain recombines TRBV7-8 with TRBJ1-2, with D maybe TRBD1 (6 bases). V lost 5 bases to trimming and J lost 0 bases, with 10 bases between them. Germline lookup yields CDR1 SGHVS and CDR2 FQNEAQ. The CDR3 has 14 amino acids. CDR3 loop: CASSIGQSNYGYTF. The CDR3 bases are TGTGCCAGCAGCATAGGACAGTCTAACTATGGCTACACCTTC.

This clonotype was recorded at least ten times. The chain joins TRBV7-9 to TRBJ1-1, with 7 bases fitting TRBD1. With V trimmed by 5 bases and J by 3 bases, 21 bases remained unmatched. The CDR3 length is 19 residues. CDR1 SEHNR and CDR2 FQNEAQ come from the germline V gene (reference sequence). CDR3 protein: CASSPWRGPGGVSDTEAFF. The CDR3 DNA reads as TGTGCCAGCAGCCCATGGCGAGGTCCAGGGGGTGTCTCGGACACTGAAGCTTTCTTT.

The chain uses TRBV18 and TRBJ2-7; D remains ambiguous. Germline CDR1 reads KGHSH; CDR2 reads LQKENI. V lost 2 bases to trimming and J lost 4 bases, with 12 bases between them. The CDR3 loop spans 14 amino acids. CDR3 bases: TGTGCCAGCTCACCATTCGGGTCTGGTTACGAGCAGTACTTC. This encodes CASSPFGSGYEQYF.

For this clonotype: Possible read error: a much larger clone is one base away. V usage is TRBV5-6 and J usage is TRBJ2-1; 8 bases agree with TRBD1. With V trimmed by 0 bases and J by 3 bases, 5 bases remained unmatched. CDR1 is SGHDT and CDR2 is YYEEEE in the germline V gene. The CDR3 consists of 16 residues. CDR3 sequence: CASSLGQGSFYNEQFF. CDR3 nucleotides: TGTGCCAGCAGCTTGGGACAGGGGTCATTCTACAATGAGCAGTTCTTC.

This clonotype was observed many times. V is TRBV4-3 and J is TRBJ2-7; D might be TRBD2 (6 bases). The CDR3 runs to 16 residues. Trimming pared 4 bases from V and 0 bases from J, leaving 16 bases between. Germline values: CDR1 LGHNA, CDR2 YSLEER. The CDR3 DNA reads as TGCGCCAGCAGCCGAAACCACGGGGGAGACTCCTACGAGCAGTACTTC. It specifies CASSRNHGGDSYEQYF.

This clonotype was seen repeatedly, ten times or more. This chain joins TRBV20-1 and TRBJ2-7; D uncertain. Germline V CDR1 and CDR2: DFQATT, SNEGSKA (reference sequence). Trimming shortened V by 3 bases and J by 2 bases, and 20 bases separated the two germline ends. CDR3 size: 16 residues. The CDR3 bases are TGCAGTGCTAGTTACGATTTAGAGGTTAATCCCTACGAGCAGTACTTC. Translated, it gives CSASYDLEVNPYEQYF.

Comment on this clonotype: This may stem from a read error, because a much larger clone lies one nucleotide away. The CDR3 ends on some other residue instead of the conserved phenylalanine or tryptophan, so this is likely a read error. The chain uses TRBV2 and TRBJ1-2; the D is unclear. CDR3 size: 15 residues. The germline gives CDR1 SNHLY, CDR2 FYNNEI. V shed 8 bases and J shed 2 bases, with 18 bases lying between them. CDR3 sequence: CASRAEPFSNYGYTL. The CDR3 bases are TGTGCCAGCCGGGCGGAGCCCTTCTCCAACTATGGCTACACCCTC.

The sample holds many counts of this clonotype. The V call is TRBV7-6, the J call TRBJ1-1, with D maybe TRBD1 (6 bases). The CDR3 is made up of 17 amino acids. Trimming left V 0 bases short and J 1 base short, with 15 bases between. Germline V lookup: CDR1 SGHVS, CDR2 FNYEAQ. In DNA, the CDR3 is TGTGCCAGCAGCTTAGCGGCAGGATCGACAGGGAACACTGAAGCTTTCTTT. Protein product: CASSLAAGSTGNTEAFF.

This clonotype showed up many times. V usage is TRBV11-2 and J usage is TRBJ2-5; a weak D match, TRBD2 (5 bases). V was clipped by 5 bases and J by 0 bases, with 16 bases between them. The CDR3 is 16 amino acids. Germline lookup yields CDR1 SGHAT and CDR2 FQNNGV. The CDR3 coding sequence is TGTGCCAGCAGCCCAGGCGCTAGCAGGTACCAAGAGACCCAGTACTTC. This gives the protein CASSPGASRYQETQYF.

This clonotype was picked up a small number of times. The V call is TRBV7-2, the J call TRBJ2-7, with 9 nucleotides matching TRBD2. Per germline, CDR1 SGHTA and CDR2 FQGNSA. The CDR3 is 17 residues long. V lost 3 bases and J lost 0; bases outside the gene matches: 9. CDR3 region: CASSLGGAGGSSYEQYF. Here the CDR3 DNA reads TGTGCCAGCAGCTTGGGGGGGGCGGGAGGGTCCTCCTACGAGCAGTACTTC.

The V call is TRBV5-4, the J call TRBJ2-2; TRBD2 might be the D (5 bases). CDR3 length equals 17 residues. The germline V and J ends were trimmed by 0 bases and 6 bases, with 18 bases remaining between them. CDR1 and CDR2 (germline): SGHNT, YYREEE (reference sequence). CDR3 residues: CASSLVRDSGMSGELFF. The CDR3 coding sequence is TGTGCCAGCAGCTTGGTACGCGACTCCGGGATGTCCGGGGAGCTGTTTTTT.

This clonotype showed up many times. The chain couples TRBV5-1 to TRBJ1-1; 9 bases align to TRBD1. The CDR3 covers 13 residues. V shed 4 bases and J 5 bases; nucleotides not matched to a gene: 3. Per germline, CDR1 SGHRS and CDR2 YFSETQ. CDR3 bases: TGCGCCAGCAGCGCCGGACAGGGGACTGAAGCTTTCTTT. It is translated as CASSAGQGTEAFF.

This rearrangement joins TRBV6-1 to TRBJ1-6; D unclear. The germline V and J ends were trimmed by 7 bases and 7 bases, with 23 bases remaining between them. The CDR3 consists of 17 residues. The germline V gene encodes CDR1 MNHNS and CDR2 SASEGT. The DNA of the CDR3 is TGTGCCAGCAACCACAAGTCCCAATACGGGTTAAATTCACCCCTCCACTTT. Translation: CASNHKSQYGLNSPLHF.

This sequence joins TRBV5-4 and TRBJ1-2; no reliable D call. Germline V gene data show CDR1 as SGHNT and CDR2 as YYREEE (reference sequence). The CDR3 sequence is 13 residues long. V was pared by 3 bases and J by 7 bases, with 13 bases between. CDR3 nucleotides: TGTGCCAGCAGCTCGTGGCAGGCGGGTGGCTACACCTTC. Its protein product is CASSSWQAGGYTF.

This clonotype was recorded many times. The chain links TRBV6-1 to TRBJ2-7; weak D call: TRBD2 (5 bases). CDR3 length: 11 amino acids. Trimming shortened V by 5 bases and J by 8 bases, and 10 bases separated the two germline ends. The germline V gene has CDR1 MNHNS and CDR2 SASEGT. The CDR3 region is CASSLSGQQYF. CDR3 nucleotide sequence: TGTGCCAGCAGTCTCAGCGGCCAGCAGTACTTC.

This clonotype was seen repeatedly, ten times or more. The chain uses TRBV3-1 and TRBJ2-1; 8 bases match TRBD2. Germline lookup yields CDR1 LGHDT and CDR2 YNNKEL (reference sequence). The CDR3 is made up of 15 amino acids. V lost 5 bases and J lost 6; bases outside the gene matches: 9. This CDR3 is CASSSIAGLGNEQFF. The CDR3 nucleotides read TGTGCCAGCAGCTCTATAGCGGGATTGGGCAATGAGCAGTTCTTC.

This clonotype was seen ten or more times. V and J are TRBV2 and TRBJ2-6; D is perhaps TRBD1 or TRBD2 (6 bases each). The germline V and J ends were trimmed by 4 bases and 4 bases, with 11 bases remaining between them. CDR3 length: 15 amino acids. Germline lookup yields CDR1 SNHLY and CDR2 FYNNEI. CDR3 residues: CASSVGGLGANVLTF. CDR3 DNA sequence: TGTGCCAGCAGTGTAGGGGGGCTCGGGGCCAACGTCCTGACTTTC.